The 19 T cell receptor beta chains listed next were all sequenced from one sample in a study of blood T cell repertoires in COVID-19. TCRdb's copy holds only in-frame clones and misses some; the assay was immunoSEQ multiplex PCR. Of about 260,000 clones detected, roughly four fifths appear once; the ten largest clones hold around 3.9%. The specimen sequenced was PBMCs or T cells enriched from blood (not recorded which). The receptor set was obtained from a man younger than 40 with acute COVID-19.

This clone showed up just a few times. J is TRBJ2-2 and V is TRBV27, with 8 bases that match TRBD2. V lost 3 bases to trimming and J lost 9 bases; unmatched junction nucleotides: 9. The CDR3 covers 15 residues. Germline V lookup: CDR1 MNHEY, CDR2 SMNVEV (reference sequence). The CDR3 sequence is CASSLGGLAGRELFF. Here the CDR3 DNA reads TGTGCCAGCAGTTTGGGAGGACTAGCAGGCCGGGAGCTGTTTTTT.

Written as DNA, the CDR3 is TGTGCCAGCAGCCCCCCACAGGGGGCATGGGGCTACACCTTC. It codes for CASSPPQGAWGYTF. This chain connects TRBV9 to TRBJ1-2; 9 bases map to TRBD1. J lost 8 bases, V lost 4 bases, and 9 bases had no gene match. The V gene's germline CDR1 is SGDLS and CDR2 YYNGEE. CDR3 length: 14 residues.

Points on this clone: Within the sample, other DNA sequences also encode this same CDR3. The chain carries TRBV6-5 and TRBJ1-2; the D is unclear. V lost 3 bases and J 3 bases, leaving 8 bases between the germline ends. The CDR3 loop spans 13 amino acids. Germline CDR1 and CDR2: MNHEY and SVGAGI. CDR3 residues: CASSYGQDYGYTF. Here the CDR3 DNA reads TGTGCCAGCAGTTATGGGCAGGACTATGGCTACACCTTC.

Worth noting for this clone: At one end, the junction sequence differs from germline, possibly due to a read error. This chain links TRBV6-6 with TRBJ2-2; tentatively, D is TRBD2 (5 bases). This CDR3 region has 15 residues. Germline values: CDR1 MNHNY, CDR2 SVGAGI (reference sequence). CDR3 protein: CASRPRTGNAGELFF. The CDR3 DNA reads TGTGCCAGCAGACCAAGGACGGGGAACGCCGGGGAGCTGTTTTTT.

The V gene is TRBV5-1, the J gene TRBJ1-4, with 8 bases aligning to TRBD1. This CDR3 has 15 residues. The J segment lost 8 bases and the V segment lost 0 bases, leaving 6 bases of the junction unmatched. CDR1 is SGHRS, CDR2 YFSETQ, per germline. DNA for the CDR3: TGCGCCAGCAGCTTGGCGGCAGGGGGCAGAGAAAAACTGTTTTTT. Translated, it gives CASSLAAGGREKLFF.

The chain recombines TRBV7-3 with TRBJ2-3; 8 positions match TRBD2. CDR3 length: 16 residues. Per the germline V gene, CDR1 is SGHTA and CDR2 is FQGTGA. The V gene end was trimmed by 3 bases and the J gene end by 4 bases; junction bases not matched to a gene: 9. The chain's CDR3 is CASSFHHSGSADTQYF. CDR3 coding DNA: TGTGCCAGCAGCTTCCACCACAGCGGGAGTGCAGATACGCAGTATTTT.

As concerns this clone: One end of the junction varies from germline; a read error may be responsible. This chain uses TRBV5-1 with TRBJ2-1, with 11 bases aligning to TRBD2. The CDR3 covers 16 residues. Germline V gene lookup returns CDR1 SGHRS and CDR2 YFSETQ. The CDR3 here is CASSLGSGRASNEQFF. CDR3 sequence (DNA): TGTGCCAGCAGCTTGGGTAGCGGGAGGGCCAGCAATGAGCAGTTCTTC.

V gene TRBV3-1 (or the pseudogene TRBV3-2) combines with J gene TRBJ2-1, with TRBD2 matching over 13 bases. V lost 5 bases, J lost 15 bases, and 13 bases stayed unmatched. This CDR3 has 15 amino acids. Germline V gene sequence: CDR1 LGHDT, CDR2 YNNKEL (reference sequence). In DNA form, the CDR3 reads TGTGCCAGCAGCGATCCCGGGACTAGCGGGGAGAGGCGGTTCTTC. It is translated as CASSDPGTSGERRFF.

The rearrangement links TRBV11-2 to TRBJ2-1, with 8 bases aligning to TRBD2. The CDR3 covers 18 residues. Trimming cost V 4 bases and J 9 bases; bases outside gene matches: 20. From germline, CDR1 is SGHAT and CDR2 FQNNGV. This CDR3 reads CASSSRLTSETPTIEQFF. The CDR3 DNA reads TGTGCCAGCAGCTCCCGGTTGACTAGCGAGACCCCTACAATTGAGCAGTTCTTC.

The V call is TRBV29-1, the J call TRBJ1-2; 7 bases are a match to TRBD1. The CDR3 runs to 17 residues. V shed 5 bases, J shed 1 base, and the junction held 16 bases outside the gene matches. CDR1 and CDR2 from the germline V gene are SQVTM and ANQGSEA. CDR3: CSVIVGLGGDYNYGYTF. The CDR3 DNA reads TGCAGCGTTATTGTCGGCTTAGGGGGCGATTATAACTATGGCTACACCTTC.

J is TRBJ2-1 and V is TRBV29-1; 10 nucleotides align to TRBD2. The ends lost 5 bases at V and 7 bases at J; junction bases unmatched: 11. The CDR3 spans 15 residues. CDR1 and CDR2 (germline): SQVTM, ANQGSEA. The CDR3 DNA reads TGCAGCGTTCCCCCGGCTAGCGGGAGAACTAATGAGCAGTTCTTC. Translating it yields CSVPPASGRTNEQFF.

This chain joins TRBV5-1 and TRBJ2-5, with 7 bases matching TRBD1. CDR1 is SGHRS, CDR2 YFSETQ, per germline. J was trimmed by 5 bases and V by 2 bases; bases with no gene match: 3. There are 13 residues in the CDR3. The CDR3 region has the DNA TGCGCCAGCAGCTTACAGGGGTTGGAGACCCAGTACTTC. It encodes CASSLQGLETQYF. Full variable domain (outside the CDR3, taken from reference TRBV5-1 and TRBJ2-5): KAGVTQTPRYLIKTRGQQVTLSCSPISGHRSVSWYQQTPGQGLQFLFEYFSETQRNKGNFPGRFSGRQFSNSRSEMNVSTLELGDSALYLCASSLQGLETQYFGPGTRLLVL.

The V and J genes are TRBV4-3 and TRBJ2-2; 9 positions agree with TRBD2. This CDR3 region has 15 residues. Looked up from germline, CDR1 is LGHNA and CDR2 is YSLEER. J gave up 4 bases and V 4 bases, and 4 bases lay outside the gene matches. CDR3 DNA sequence: TGCGCCAGCAGCCCAGCGGGAGGTGTCACCGGGGAGCTGTTTTTT. It codes for CASSPAGGVTGELFF.

The rearrangement links TRBV4-1 to TRBJ2-1, with D possibly matching TRBD1 (5 bases). V was cut by 1 base and J by 8 bases, with 12 bases left in between. Germline CDR1 and CDR2: MGHRA and YSYEKL. CDR3 length equals 14 residues. The CDR3 bases are TGCGCCAGCAGCCAAGTCACCAGCAGGGATGAGCAGTTCTTC. It is translated as CASSQVTSRDEQFF.

This rearrangement joins TRBV5-1 to TRBJ1-2; no reliable D call. Germline lookup yields CDR1 SGHRS and CDR2 YFSETQ. The CDR3 extends over 15 amino acids. V lost 0 bases to trimming and J lost 0 bases, with 9 bases between them. The CDR3 loop is CASSLGHMTNYGYTF. CDR3 in DNA: TGCGCCAGCAGCTTGGGGCACATGACTAACTATGGCTACACCTTC.

V usage is TRBV7-3 and J usage is TRBJ2-5; D is possibly TRBD1 (6 bases). V lost 5 bases and J lost 1, with 17 bases in between. Germline values: CDR1 SGHTA, CDR2 FQGTGA. CDR3 length equals 16 residues. CDR3 in DNA: TGTGCCAGCAGCAGGGAGACAGGCGCAACCCAAGAGACCCAGTACTTC. Translated, it gives CASSRETGATQETQYF.

The gene calls are TRBV11-1 and TRBJ1-5; D gene uncertain. The CDR3 loop spans 13 amino acids. V was trimmed by 5 bases and J by 4 bases, leaving 9 bases between them. In germline, CDR1 is SGHAT, CDR2 FQDESV (reference sequence). The CDR3 DNA sequence: TGTGCCAGCAGCCCGGGTCGAAATCAGCCCCAGCATTTT. Amino acid sequence: CASSPGRNQPQHF.

The chain is built from TRBV7-2 and TRBJ1-1; D remains unclear. Germline V gives CDR1 SGHTA, CDR2 FQGNSA. The CDR3 contains 10 residues. The ends were cut back, 2 bases at V and 12 bases at J, with 7 bases in the middle. DNA of the CDR3: TGTGCCAGCAGCTTATTTCGGTCTTTCTTT. As protein: CASSLFRSFF. Complete variable domain (other parts from reference TRBV7-2 and TRBJ1-1): GAGVSQSPSNKVTEKGKDVELRCDPISGHTALYWYRQSLGQGLEFLIYFQGNSAPDKSGLPSDRFSAERTGGSVSTLTIQRTQQEDSAVYLCASSLFRSFFGQGTRLTVV.

This chain joins TRBV10-1 and TRBJ2-2; TRBD2 matches 10 bases. CDR3 length: 19 amino acids. The germline gives CDR1 WNHNN, CDR2 SYGVQD (reference sequence). J was trimmed by 1 base and V by 1 base; bases with no gene match: 9. As DNA, the CDR3 is TGCGCCAGCAGTGAGTTACCAGTTCTAGCGGGGGAGAACACCGGGGAGCTGTTTTTT. Translated, it gives CASSELPVLAGENTGELFF.